The 26 T cell receptor beta chains listed next were all sequenced from one sample in a study of Graves' ophthalmopathy and Graves' hyperthyroidism. RNA transcripts were the template, and TCR beta CDR3 regions were amplified from them. After a first-round RT-PCR with HTBI primers, a second-round multiplex PCR was run. Using its own MiXCR run on the multiplex PCR reads, TCRdb lists one record per CDR3 protein. The repertoire holds about 370,000 distinct CDR3 sequences, with 18% as singletons. Sequencing was performed on peripheral blood. The receptors stem from a young woman with Graves' ophthalmopathy.

Ten or more counts support this clonotype. The chain links TRBV12-3 or TRBV12-4 to TRBJ1-6; the match to TRBD1 covers 7 bases. The CDR3 covers 15 residues. The J segment lost 5 bases and the V segment lost 4 bases, leaving 5 bases of the junction unmatched. CDR3 in amino acids: CASSSETGNNSPLHF. The CDR3 region has the DNA TGTGCCAGCAGTTCAGAGACAGGGAATAATTCACCCCTCCACTTT.

This clonotype was observed at least ten times. V gene TRBV6-2 or TRBV6-3 combines with J gene TRBJ1-1; 7 bases map to TRBD1. The CDR3 has 12 residues. Germline CDR1 is MNHEY and CDR2 is SVGEGT. V lost 6 bases and J lost 11; bases outside the gene matches: 9. The chain's CDR3 is CASSLLTGEAFF. The CDR3 nucleotides read TGTGCCAGCAGCCTATTAACAGGGGAGGCTTTCTTT.

This clonotype appeared many times. The chain employs TRBV29-1 and TRBJ1-3, with D possibly TRBD1 on 6 matching bases. Germline V gene sequence: CDR1 SQVTM, CDR2 ANQGSEA. The CDR3 is 13 residues long. Trimming pared 7 bases from V and 6 bases from J, leaving 16 bases between. This CDR3 is CSAGGGGVNTIYF. The CDR3 DNA follows: TGCAGCGCTGGGGGAGGGGGGGTAAACACCATATATTTT.

The J gene is TRBJ1-6, the V gene TRBV30, with D perhaps TRBD1 (5 bases). The V end lost 0 bases, the J end lost 10 bases, and 10 bases lay between the germline ends. CDR3 length: 13 residues. Germline CDR1 and CDR2: GTSNPN and SVGIG (reference sequence). The CDR3: CAWSVQRDSPLHF. Here the CDR3 DNA reads TGTGCCTGGAGTGTACAAAGGGACTCACCCCTCCACTTT.

This clonotype was seen at least ten times. The chain links TRBV7-2 to TRBJ2-2; D may be TRBD2 (6 bases). Trimming cost V 5 bases and J 2 bases, with 12 bases left between them. The CDR3 has 15 residues. The germline gives CDR1 SGHTA, CDR2 FQGNSA. CDR3: CASSPRDFNTGELFF. CDR3 nucleotides: TGTGCCAGCAGCCCCCGGGACTTTAACACCGGGGAGCTGTTTTTT.

In this sample, this clonotype turned up many times. This chain connects TRBV6-6 to TRBJ2-7; 9 nucleotides align to TRBD1. The germline gives CDR1 MNHNY, CDR2 SVGAGI (reference sequence). V shed 9 bases, J shed 6 bases, and the junction held 6 bases outside the gene matches. The CDR3 totals 12 residues. For the CDR3, the DNA is TGTGCCAGTTCGGGACAGGGCTTCGAGCAGTACTTC. Translated, it gives CASSGQGFEQYF.

The genes are TRBV28 and TRBJ1-2, with D hard to call. Germline-derived CDR1 and CDR2 are MDHEN and SYDVKM. The CDR3 has 13 residues. V was cut by 5 bases and J by 4 bases, with 11 bases left in between. The CDR3 loop is CASSLENGYGYTF. The CDR3 DNA follows: TGTGCCAGCAGTCTAGAAAACGGCTATGGCTACACCTTC.

The chain combines TRBV6-1 with TRBJ1-1; TRBD1 agrees at 8 bases. CDR1 and CDR2 (germline): MNHNS, SASEGT. The V and J ends lost 6 bases and 1 base, in that order; junction bases with no gene match: 13. The CDR3 spans 17 residues. The CDR3 loop is CASSVHRGLVENTEAFF. The DNA for the CDR3 is TGTGCCAGCAGCGTACACAGGGGGTTGGTAGAGAACACTGAAGCTTTCTTT.

The chain employs TRBV7-2 and TRBJ2-5; D is uncertain. Trimming removed 2 bases at V and 5 bases at J, with 12 bases between. Germline V CDR1 and CDR2: SGHTA, FQGNSA. The CDR3 is 14 residues long. The CDR3 region is CASSLPGNPETQYF. DNA for the CDR3: TGTGCCAGCAGCTTACCAGGAAACCCTGAGACCCAGTACTTC.

This clonotype was recorded at least ten times. V usage is TRBV30 and J usage is TRBJ1-1; the D gene is possibly TRBD1 (5 bases). The germline V gene encodes CDR1 GTSNPN and CDR2 SVGIG (reference sequence). Trimming removed 2 bases at V and 5 bases at J, with 9 bases between. This CDR3 spans 12 amino acids. CDR3 nucleotide sequence: TGTGCCTGGAGTACGGGGCCAACTGAAGCTTTCTTT. This translates into CAWSTGPTEAFF.

In this sample, this clonotype turned up a few times. This sequence joins TRBV12-3 or TRBV12-4 and TRBJ1-6; D possibly corresponds to TRBD1 (5 bases). The CDR3 sequence is 14 residues long. The V gene lost 4 bases and the J gene lost 9 bases, with 13 bases spanning the gap. The CDR3 coding sequence is TGTGCCAGCAGTTCGGGGGGGGGTCTTTCACCCCTCCACTTT. It translates to CASSSGGGLSPLHF.

This clonotype was picked up many times. This chain uses TRBV28 with TRBJ2-6, with D possibly TRBD1 on 5 matching bases. This CDR3 spans 18 amino acids. Looked up from germline, CDR1 is MDHEN and CDR2 is SYDVKM. V was cut by 3 bases and J by 0 bases, with 15 bases left in between. CDR3 in amino acids: CASSFRQGVSSGANVLTF. The CDR3 region has the DNA TGTGCCAGCAGTTTCCGGCAGGGCGTTAGCTCTGGGGCCAACGTCCTGACTTTC.

There are many counts of this clonotype. CDR3 in amino acids: CASSPGTSGTRYEQYF. The CDR3 nucleotides read TGCGCCAGCAGCCCCGGGACTAGCGGGACAAGATACGAGCAGTACTTC. The chain carries TRBV10-2 and TRBJ2-7; 13 nucleotides agree with TRBD2. Looked up from germline, CDR1 is WSHSY and CDR2 is SAAADI. The ends lost 6 bases at V and 4 bases at J; junction bases unmatched: 9. The CDR3 sequence is 16 residues long.

This clonotype was seen many times. The chain carries TRBV7-8 and TRBJ1-1; unclear D gene. The CDR3 runs to 15 residues. V shed 2 bases and J shed 7 bases, with 17 bases lying between them. CDR1 SGHVS and CDR2 FQNEAQ come from the germline V gene. CDR3 DNA: TGTGCCAGCAGCTTATCTCAGTGGGGTGGCGGTGAAGCTTTCTTT. As protein: CASSLSQWGGGEAFF.

Comment on this clonotype: At one boundary the junction diverges from the germline segment, which might be a read error. V and J are TRBV3-1 and TRBJ2-7; TRBD2 might be the D (5 bases). Germline V gives CDR1 LGHDT, CDR2 YNNKEL (reference sequence). The CDR3 runs 13 residues. Here the CDR3 reads CASSQRGIYGQYF. The CDR3 DNA reads TGTGCCAGCAGCCAACGGGGAATCTACGGGCAGTACTTC.

The sample holds many counts of this clonotype. The V call is TRBV2, the J call TRBJ1-2; possibly TRBD1 for D (6 bases). V gave up 7 bases and J gave up 0 bases, with 12 bases separating them. The germline V gene encodes CDR1 SNHLY and CDR2 FYNNEI. The CDR3 has 14 residues. The CDR3 DNA sequence: TGTGCCAGCAATCCGACAGGTTCTAACTATGGCTACACCTTC. This sequence encodes CASNPTGSNYGYTF.

In this sample, this clonotype turned up many times. The V and J genes are TRBV7-8 and TRBJ1-2; D unresolved. The germline CDR1 and CDR2 sequences are SGHVS and FQNEAQ. The CDR3 consists of 13 residues. Trimming shortened V by 2 bases and J by 14 bases, and 18 bases separated the two germline ends. The CDR3 DNA follows: TGTGCCAGCAGCTTACTCGCTGGGGAGTCGGGAACCTTC. The encoded protein is CASSLLAGESGTF.

This clonotype has ten or more counts. The rearrangement uses TRBV10-1 and TRBJ2-5, with D tentatively TRBD1 (5 bases). Germline CDR1 reads WNHNN; CDR2 reads SYGVQD (reference sequence). This CDR3 comprises 13 residues. The V end lost 10 bases, the J end lost 4 bases, and 16 bases lay between the germline ends. CDR3 protein: CATQGVVGETQYF. The CDR3 coding sequence is TGCGCCACCCAAGGGGTGGTAGGAGAGACCCAGTACTTC.

This clonotype was observed a few times. This chain joins TRBV9 and TRBJ2-7; weak D call: TRBD2 (7 bases). Germline loops: CDR1 SGDLS, CDR2 YYNGEE. CDR3 size: 14 residues. V was shortened by 3 bases and J by 3 bases, with 13 bases between the two germline ends. The CDR3 region is CASSGGLQGYEQYF. CDR3 nucleotides: TGTGCCAGCAGCGGGGGACTACAGGGCTACGAGCAGTACTTC.

This clonotype was detected ten times or more. This chain uses TRBV6-5 with TRBJ1-2, with a possible D match to TRBD1 (6 bases). Germline CDR1 is MNHEY and CDR2 is SVGAGI. The CDR3 consists of 13 residues. With 2 bases removed from V and 4 bases from J, the gap between germline ends came to 8 bases. The CDR3 DNA reads TGTGCCAGCAGTTACGGGGGGGCCTATGGCTACACCTTC. Translating it yields CASSYGGAYGYTF.

The chain is built from TRBV30 and TRBJ2-5; a weak D match, TRBD2 (6 bases). This CDR3 has 15 residues. CDR1 is GTSNPN, CDR2 SVGIG, per germline (reference sequence). With 1 base removed from V and 2 bases from J, the gap between germline ends came to 14 bases. The CDR3: CAWSGETAGQETQYF. As DNA, the CDR3 is TGTGCCTGGAGTGGGGAGACTGCGGGGCAAGAGACCCAGTACTTC.

The chain is built from TRBV9 and TRBJ2-2; TRBD1 or TRBD2 may be the D gene (5 bases each). Deletions cut 5 bases from V and 2 bases from J, with 7 bases between. Germline assignment: CDR1 SGDLS and CDR2 YYNGEE. This CDR3 has 13 residues. The CDR3 region is CASRGTNTGELFF. Written as DNA, the CDR3 is TGTGCCAGCAGGGGGACCAACACCGGGGAGCTGTTTTTT.

This clonotype was observed a handful of times. V usage is TRBV18 and J usage is TRBJ2-2; the D gene is possibly TRBD1 (5 bases). Trimming left V 3 bases short and J 5 bases short, with 10 bases between. Germline CDR1 reads KGHSH; CDR2 reads LQKENI. This CDR3 region has 14 residues. CDR3 loop: CASSPETATGELFF. The DNA of the CDR3 is TGTGCCAGCTCACCGGAGACAGCTACCGGGGAGCTGTTTTTT.

The rearrangement uses TRBV7-8 and TRBJ2-7; D unresolved. The germline gives CDR1 SGHVS, CDR2 FQNEAQ. This CDR3 has 14 amino acids. With 1 base removed from V and 1 base from J, the gap between germline ends came to 8 bases. CDR3 coding DNA: TGTGCCAGCAGCTTAGACAGCCCGTCCTACGAGCAGTACTTC. Translating it yields CASSLDSPSYEQYF. The complete variable domain, with remaining parts taken from reference TRBV7-8 and TRBJ2-7, reads GAGVSQSPRYKVAKRGQDVALRCDPISGHVSLFWYQQALGQGPEFLTYFQNEAQLDKSGLPSDRFFAERPEGSVSTLKIQRTQQEDSAVYLCASSLDSPSYEQYFGPGTRLTVT.

The chain has TRBV6-1 and TRBJ2-5; 10 bases fit TRBD2. The V gene's germline CDR1 is MNHNS and CDR2 SASEGT. V was pared by 6 bases and J by 5 bases, with 18 bases of the junction left unmatched. CDR3 length: 18 amino acids. The CDR3 loop reads CASSQVGLAVPMWETQYF. The CDR3 bases are TGTGCCAGCAGCCAGGTCGGACTAGCGGTTCCCATGTGGGAGACCCAGTACTTC.

This clonotype was counted only a few times. In DNA, the CDR3 is TGTGCCAGCCGCACTAGCCGCACCTACGAGCAGTACTTC. This sequence encodes CASRTSRTYEQYF. The chain recombines TRBV6-1 with TRBJ2-7; D may be TRBD2 (6 bases). In germline, CDR1 is MNHNS, CDR2 SASEGT. CDR3 length: 13 residues. Between the trimmed V and J ends, which lost 8 bases and 2 bases, there was a span of 13 bases.